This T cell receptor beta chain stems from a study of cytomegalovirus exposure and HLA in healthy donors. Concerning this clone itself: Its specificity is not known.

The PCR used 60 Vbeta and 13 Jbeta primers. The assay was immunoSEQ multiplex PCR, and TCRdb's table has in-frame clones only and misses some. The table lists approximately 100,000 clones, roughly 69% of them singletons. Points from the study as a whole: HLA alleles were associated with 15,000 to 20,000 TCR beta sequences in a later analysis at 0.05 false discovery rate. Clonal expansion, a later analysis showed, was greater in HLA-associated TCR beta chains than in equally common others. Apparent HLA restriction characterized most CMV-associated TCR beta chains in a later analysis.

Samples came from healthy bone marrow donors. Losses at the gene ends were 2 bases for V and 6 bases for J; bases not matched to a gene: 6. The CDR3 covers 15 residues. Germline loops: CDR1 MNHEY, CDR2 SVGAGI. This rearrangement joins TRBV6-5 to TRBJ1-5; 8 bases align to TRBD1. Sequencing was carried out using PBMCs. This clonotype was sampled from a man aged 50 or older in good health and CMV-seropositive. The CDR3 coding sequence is TGTGCCAGCAGTTACGGGCGTACAGGGGGTCAGCCCCAGCATTTT. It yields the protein CASSYGRTGGQPQHF.